These T cell receptor beta chains were read from a single sample in a study of CD8 T cells in Susac syndrome. Each CDR3 protein is one row after TCRdb ran MiXCR on the immunoSEQ multiplex PCR reads. The sample has roughly 150,000 distinct CDR3 sequences, just under 95% seen once. Source material: CD8+ T cells from PBMCs. The origin of the receptors is a human donor with Susac syndrome. Each CDR3 is given with its conserved first and last residue. D genes are given only for firm matches. Expanded clones are given a class, and other clones once, few, many or no size at all.

abundance,v_gene,j_gene,d_gene,CDR3aa,CDR3nt
.,TRBV25-1,TRBJ2-7,TRBD1,CASTPNTGASYEQYF,TGTGCCAGCACCCCAAATACAGGGGCATCCTACGAGCAGTACTTC
once,TRBV4-1,TRBJ1-2,.,CASSQDSSPQAGGYTF,TGCGCCAGCAGCCAAGATTCGAGTCCGCAGGCGGGAGGCTACACCTTC
.,TRBV11-2,TRBJ2-1,TRBD2,CASSRGGFNEQFF,TGTGCCAGCAGCCGCGGGGGTTTCAATGAGCAGTTCTTC
once,TRBV5-1,TRBJ1-1,.,CASSLDGANTEAFF,TGCGCCAGCAGCTTGGATGGGGCTAACACTGAAGCTTTCTTT
.,TRBV4-1,TRBJ2-3,.,CASSQEGATDTQYF,TGCGCCAGCAGCCAAGAGGGGGCCACAGATACGCAGTATTTT
.,TRBV24-1,TRBJ2-2,TRBD2,CATSDGLAANTGELFF,TGTGCCACCAGTGACGGACTAGCGGCGAACACCGGGGAGCTGTTTTTT
.,TRBV4-1,TRBJ2-1,TRBD2,CASSLLLVGLAGVNEQFF,TGCGCCAGCAGCCTGCTGTTAGTAGGTCTAGCGGGAGTCAATGAGCAGTTCTTC
.,TRBV9,TRBJ1-2,.,CASSGPTGYAESYGYTF,TGTGCCAGCAGCGGCCCAACCGGGTACGCTGAATCCTATGGCTACACCTTC
.,TRBV5-6,TRBJ1-1,.,CASSRWSTEAFF,TGTGCCAGCAGCAGGTGGAGCACTGAAGCTTTCTTT
.,TRBV6-5,TRBJ2-7,TRBD2,CASSSTSGIAHEQYF,TGTGCCAGCAGTTCCACTAGCGGGATTGCCCACGAGCAGTACTTC
.,TRBV27,TRBJ2-3,TRBD2,CASSLYGGSDTQYF,TGTGCCAGCAGTTTATATGGCGGGAGTGATACGCAGTATTTT
.,TRBV9,TRBJ1-2,.,CASSVSGANLGYTF,TGTGCCAGCAGCGTATCAGGGGCCAACCTGGGCTACACCTTC
.,TRBV28,TRBJ2-7,.,CASSRPMQQGQYF,TGTGCCAGCAGTCGCCCCATGCAACAGGGGCAGTACTTC
.,TRBV6-5,TRBJ1-1,.,CASSYDGGGTEAFF,TGTGCCAGCAGCTACGACGGAGGGGGCACTGAAGCTTTCTTT
.,TRBV18,TRBJ2-1,.,CASSPSNEQFF,TGTGCCAGCTCACCGTCCAATGAGCAGTTCTTC
.,TRBV20-1,TRBJ2-7,.,CSANPGVFRDEQYF,TGCAGTGCTAACCCAGGGGTCTTCCGGGATGAGCAGTACTTC
.,TRBV7-9,TRBJ2-1,TRBD2,CASSGETSGSYNEQFF,TGTGCCAGCAGCGGCGAAACTAGCGGGAGTTACAATGAGCAGTTCTTC
.,TRBV7-8,TRBJ2-7,.,CASSPTGNYEQYF,TGTGCCAGCAGCCCGACAGGCAACTACGAGCAGTACTTC
.,TRBV11-2,TRBJ2-2,.,CASSRVGLGYTGELFF,TGTGCCAGCAGCCGCGTGGGGCTAGGGTACACCGGGGAGCTGTTTTTT
.,TRBV29-1,TRBJ1-2,.,CSVVEMGGYTF,TGCAGCGTAGTAGAGATGGGGGGCTACACCTTC
once,TRBV29-1,TRBJ1-1,TRBD1,CSVQQGASEAFF,TGCAGCGTCCAACAGGGGGCATCTGAAGCTTTCTTT
.,TRBV27,TRBJ2-1,.,CASLTYNEQFF,TGTGCCAGCCTAACCTACAATGAGCAGTTCTTC
.,TRBV20-1,TRBJ1-2,.,CSAPQTDVLGYTF,TGCAGTGCCCCGCAGACGGACGTGTTGGGCTACACCTTC
.,TRBV9,TRBJ2-1,TRBD2,CASTIDSGTTDNEQFF,TGTGCCAGCACCATCGACTCCGGGACTACCGACAATGAGCAGTTCTTC
.,TRBV2,TRBJ2-1,TRBD2,CASGPLLSGRENNEQFF,TGTGCCTCGGGACCTTTGTTGAGCGGGAGGGAAAACAATGAGCAGTTCTTC
.,TRBV30,TRBJ1-2,.,CAWGTTTLYGYTF,TGTGCCTGGGGGACGACTACGCTTTATGGCTACACCTTC
.,TRBV12-3/TRBV12-4,TRBJ1-5,.,CASSSPLGSQPQHF,TGTGCCAGCAGTTCCCCCTTAGGGTCTCAGCCCCAGCATTTT
.,TRBV7-9,TRBJ1-3,.,CASSTLPGNTIYF,TGTGCCAGCAGCACCCTCCCGGGGAACACCATATATTTT
.,TRBV20-1,TRBJ1-5,TRBD1,CSAPIGGESLDQPQHF,TGCAGTGCTCCCATAGGGGGCGAGTCTCTGGATCAGCCCCAGCATTTT
.,TRBV11-3,TRBJ2-2,.,CASSLLGAGELFF,TGTGCCAGCAGCTTACTAGGGGCCGGGGAGCTGTTTTTT
.,TRBV29-1,TRBJ1-3,.,CSVEVGGNTIYF,TGCAGCGTTGAAGTAGGGGGAAACACCATATATTTT
.,TRBV30,TRBJ1-2,TRBD1,CAWSVRWTPRDSSNYGYTF,TGTGCCTGGAGTGTACGATGGACCCCTAGGGACAGCTCTAACTATGGCTACACCTTC
.,TRBV5-6,TRBJ2-1,.,CASSLPPGHKPNEQFF,TGTGCCAGCAGCTTGCCCCCGGGACACAAGCCCAATGAGCAGTTCTTC
once,TRBV5-1,TRBJ2-5,.,CASSFWGPKGGETQYF,TGCGCCAGCAGCTTCTGGGGACCGAAAGGAGGAGAGACCCAGTACTTC
.,TRBV7-9,TRBJ2-7,TRBD1,CASSSPGQGHGEQYF,TGTGCCAGCAGCTCGCCGGGACAGGGGCACGGCGAGCAGTACTTC
.,TRBV7-7,TRBJ2-2,TRBD2,CATGLPNTGELFF,TGTGCTACGGGACTACCCAACACCGGGGAGCTGTTTTTT
.,TRBV6-5,TRBJ1-4,.,CASRGALDEKLFF,TGTGCCAGCCGGGGGGCGCTTGATGAAAAACTGTTTTTT
.,TRBV11-3,TRBJ2-5,TRBD1,CASSLEEGQLQETQYF,TGTGCCAGCAGCTTAGAAGAGGGACAGCTTCAAGAGACCCAGTACTTC
.,TRBV30,TRBJ2-7,TRBD1,CAWNTGGYSYEQYF,TGTGCCTGGAACACAGGGGGTTACTCCTACGAGCAGTACTTC
.,TRBV11-3,TRBJ2-1,TRBD1,CASSGDREAYNEQFF,TGTGCCAGCAGCGGGGACAGGGAGGCATACAATGAGCAGTTCTTC
.,TRBV27,TRBJ1-2,.,CASPRGGPPGYTF,TGTGCCAGCCCCCGCGGGGGGCCGCCAGGCTACACCTTC
.,TRBV27,TRBJ1-5,.,CASSMSGPNQPQHF,TGTGCCAGCAGTATGTCCGGGCCCAATCAGCCCCAGCATTTT